Below, one T cell receptor (beta chain) is given with its context. Antigen unknown. CDR1 is SGHRS and CDR2 is YFSETQ in the germline V gene. The CDR3 is 15 residues long. Trimming took 4 bases from V and 1 from J; bases not matched to a gene: 3. Only in-frame clones appear in the TCRdb table, and some are missing; sequencing was by immunoSEQ multiplex PCR. The top ten clones hold about 12% of a sample with approximately 270,000 clones, more than 85% of them seen once. These data originate in a study of cytomegalovirus exposure and HLA in healthy donors. Overall study findings and caveats: Rarity marked most TCR sequences, yet some public TCRs occurred in many donors. Researchers catalogued around 150 TCR beta chains as cytomegalovirus-associated. For cytomegalovirus status, the classifier reportedly gave diagnoses with high specificity and sensitivity.

The sample was PBMCs. The chain couples TRBV5-1 to TRBJ2-1; TRBD1 aligns across 9 bases. The TCR sequence derives from a man in his late teens or twenties in good health and CMV-seropositive. The CDR3: CASSRTGESYNEQFF. Written as DNA, the CDR3 is TGCGCCAGCAGCCGGACAGGGGAATCCTACAATGAGCAGTTCTTC.